The 28 T cell receptor beta chains reported below all come from one sample, sequenced in a study of T-cell reconstitution after alpha-beta-depleted transplantation in children listed by TCRdb under 2016. The library was made by PCR. The run used an Illumina HiSeq 2500. Molecular barcoding was employed in the preparation of TCR libraries, with unique molecular identifiers being used to normalize TCRbeta repertoire quantification. The public sequencing data were trimmed at Q25 with fastp and processed into clonotypes with MiXCR by TCRdb, which kept only in-frame beta chains. Rows are unified per CDR3 protein, each entry keeping the most common DNA and genes. For this sample there are 200,000 or so distinct CDR3 sequences; under 8.5% appear just once. 5.5% of the sample is held by the ten biggest clonotypes. Interpreted using the paper, the treatment or condition label stands for: allogeneic hematopoietic cell transplantation with graft depleted of TCRalphabeta T cells and CD19 B cells.

The sequencing here drew on PBMCs, taken before TCRalphabeta/CD19-depleted stem cell transplant. The receptors stem from a boy between 2 and 10 years old with acute lymphoblastic leukemia, due to receive a stem cell transplant.

This chain joins TRBV6-6 and TRBJ2-1; D is unresolved. The CDR3 loop spans 13 amino acids. Trimming shortened V by 6 bases and J by 8 bases, and 14 bases separated the two germline ends. Germline V CDR1 and CDR2: MNHNY, SVGAGI (reference sequence). This CDR3 is CASRDPGWYEQFF. DNA for the CDR3: TGTGCCAGCAGGGACCCTGGATGGTATGAGCAGTTCTTC.

The rearrangement joins TRBV3-1 to TRBJ1-1; no firm D call. CDR1 is LGHDT, CDR2 YNNKEL, per germline (reference sequence). CDR3 length: 12 residues. Trimming stripped 1 base from V and 11 bases from J, with 11 bases between. CDR3 coding DNA: TGTGCCAGCAGCCAAGGACGGGGAGATGCTTTCTTT. It encodes CASSQGRGDAFF.

This clonotype was seen repeatedly, ten times or more. The chain carries TRBV21-1 and TRBJ2-1; the tabulated D call, TRBD2, remains unverified against the DNA. TRBV21-1 is described as a pseudogene. This CDR3 is 18 amino acids long. CDR3 DNA: TGTGCCAGCAGCGCCACTAGCGGTGCCCCCTTCTCCTACAATGAGCAGTTCTTC. Translated, it gives CASSATSGAPFSYNEQFF.

The V gene is TRBV15, the J gene TRBJ1-5, with 9 bases fitting TRBD1. Per the germline V gene, CDR1 is LNHNV and CDR2 is YYDKDF (reference sequence). This CDR3 is built from 15 residues. V dropped 6 bases and J dropped 5; count of bases not matched to a gene: 8. This CDR3 is CATSPGTGNDQPQHF. The CDR3 DNA reads as TGTGCCACCAGTCCCGGGACAGGGAACGATCAGCCCCAGCATTTT. Complete variable domain (other parts from reference TRBV15 and TRBJ1-5): DAMVIQNPRYQVTQFGKPVTLSCSQTLNHNVMYWYQQKSSQAPKLLFHYYDKDFNNEADTPDNFQSRRPNTSFCFLDIRSPGLGDTAMYLCATSPGTGNDQPQHFGDGTRLSIL.

Only a few counts were recorded for this clonotype. The CDR3 DNA reads as TGTGCCAGCAGTTACTCCGGACAGGGGAGGGGTGAAGCTTTCTTT. Protein sequence: CASSYSGQGRGEAFF. V and J are TRBV6-5 and TRBJ1-1; 9 nucleotides align to TRBD1. CDR3 size: 15 residues. Germline assignment: CDR1 MNHEY and CDR2 SVGAGI. V lost 0 bases to trimming and J lost 7 bases; unmatched junction nucleotides: 6.

There are many counts of this clonotype. The gene calls are TRBV10-2 and TRBJ2-3; either TRBD1 or TRBD2 may supply D (5 bases each). The CDR3 length is 15 residues. Looked up from germline, CDR1 is WSHSY and CDR2 is SAAADI. The V end was cut by 5 bases, the J end by 10 bases, with 22 bases between. CDR3 in DNA: TGCGCCAGCAGTCACCCGGACATCCGGGGTACGCCGCAGTATTTT. This sequence encodes CASSHPDIRGTPQYF.

In its sample, this clonotype was seen many times. The V call is TRBV9, the J call TRBJ2-3; 7 nucleotides agree with TRBD2. Trimming took 4 bases from V and 0 from J; bases not matched to a gene: 5. Per the germline V gene, CDR1 is SGDLS and CDR2 is YYNGEE. There are 15 residues in the CDR3. In DNA form, the CDR3 reads TGTGCCAGCAGCCCTAGCGGCCTTAGCACAGATACGCAGTATTTT. It encodes CASSPSGLSTDTQYF.

This clonotype was observed at least ten times. J is TRBJ2-5 and V is TRBV2; no clear D. This CDR3 has 14 residues. CDR1 and CDR2 from the germline V gene are SNHLY and FYNNEI. Trimming took 5 bases from V and 5 from J, leaving 15 bases between them. CDR3 bases: TGTGCCAGCAGTTTGCAGAGTAGTAGTGAGACCCAGTACTTC. Translation: CASSLQSSSETQYF.

The chain combines TRBV27 with TRBJ1-5; a possible D gene is TRBD1 (5 bases). Germline CDR1 and CDR2: MNHEY and SMNVEV (reference sequence). This CDR3 has 16 residues. V dropped 6 bases and J dropped 2 bases, with 17 bases sitting between them. CDR3 nucleotides: TGTGCCAGCAGACAATGGTCGGACATGGGCAATCAGCCCCAGCATTTT. It translates to CASRQWSDMGNQPQHF.

This clonotype appeared many times. DNA for the CDR3: TGCAGTGCTAGAGTTCCAAACAGGGGTCGGTCCTACGAGCAGTACTTC. Its protein is CSARVPNRGRSYEQYF. This chain links TRBV20-1 with TRBJ2-7, with TRBD1 matching 7 bases. In germline, CDR1 is DFQATT, CDR2 SNEGSKA (reference sequence). The CDR3 has 16 residues. V dropped 1 base and J dropped 1; count of bases not matched to a gene: 10.

This clonotype was counted ten times or more. The chain is built from TRBV20-1 and TRBJ2-1, with D perhaps given as TRBD1 or TRBD2 (6 bases each). Germline CDR1 and CDR2: DFQATT and SNEGSKA (reference sequence). V lost 3 bases and J lost 5, with 17 bases in between. There are 15 residues in the CDR3. The CDR3 sequence: CSASSPGAGNNEQFF. CDR3 DNA sequence: TGCAGTGCTAGTAGTCCGGGGGCGGGAAACAATGAGCAGTTCTTC.

This clonotype occurred many times. This chain links TRBV29-1 with TRBJ2-2; D might be TRBD1 (6 bases). Germline assignment: CDR1 SQVTM and CDR2 ANQGSEA. The CDR3 spans 12 residues. The CDR3 nucleotides read TGCAGGGCAGGGGCGAACACCGGGGAGCTGTTTTTT. Translated, it gives CRAGANTGELFF.

This clonotype has a count of ten or more. This chain links TRBV7-8 with TRBJ2-7; tentatively, D is TRBD2 (6 bases). Trimming pared 1 base from V and 6 bases from J, leaving 13 bases between. The CDR3 runs 14 residues. Germline loops: CDR1 SGHVS, CDR2 FQNEAQ. The CDR3 DNA is TGTGCCAGCAGCTTAGTCGGTCGGGGAGGCGAGCAGTACTTC. Its protein product is CASSLVGRGGEQYF.

This clonotype was observed many times. The V gene is TRBV7-8, the J gene TRBJ2-4, with D possibly being TRBD2 (5 bases). The V end was cut by 5 bases, the J end by 0 bases, with 17 bases between. Germline CDR1 and CDR2: SGHVS and FQNEAQ. The CDR3 extends over 17 amino acids. The CDR3 bases are TGTGCCAGCAGCAACCTTAGAGAGGGCTTAGCCAAAAACATTCAGTACTTC. Translation gives CASSNLREGLAKNIQYF.

The chain recombines TRBV11-2 with TRBJ2-5; tentative D call: TRBD2 (6 bases). Trimming removed 3 bases at V and 0 bases at J, with 17 bases between. Per the germline V gene, CDR1 is SGHAT and CDR2 is FQNNGV. There are 17 residues in the CDR3. In DNA form, the CDR3 reads TGTGCCAGCAGCTTGGGGGGTCCGGGACCATACCAAGAGACCCAGTACTTC. Its translation is CASSLGGPGPYQETQYF.

This clonotype was observed many times. This sequence joins TRBV3-1 and TRBJ1-1; D is uncertain. This CDR3 is built from 14 residues. CDR1 LGHDT and CDR2 YNNKEL come from the germline V gene (reference sequence). Trimming cost V 1 base and J 6 bases, with 12 bases left between them. The CDR3 here is CASSQGLGYAEAFF. The CDR3 DNA reads as TGTGCCAGCAGCCAAGGTCTAGGGTACGCTGAAGCTTTCTTT.

This clonotype was seen ten or more times. Here the CDR3 DNA reads TGTGCCAGCAGCAAAACTACAGGGGACAACTACAATGAGCAGTTCTTC. It yields the protein CASSKTTGDNYNEQFF. The J gene is TRBJ2-1, the V gene TRBV6-1; 7 nucleotides agree with TRBD1. Germline CDR1 is MNHNS and CDR2 is SASEGT. The CDR3 length is 16 residues. The V gene end was trimmed by 6 bases and the J gene end by 3 bases; junction bases not matched to a gene: 11.

This clonotype appeared many times. This chain links TRBV10-2 with TRBJ2-2; D is uncertain. From germline, CDR1 is WSHSY and CDR2 SAAADI. V lost 3 bases and J lost 7, with 9 bases in between. The CDR3 length is 13 residues. CDR3 nucleotides: TGCGCCAGCAGTGATAGGCAGCACGGGGAGCTGTTTTTT. Its translation: CASSDRQHGELFF.

The sample holds many counts of this clonotype. The chain joins TRBV11-2 to TRBJ2-7, with unresolved D. The CDR3 is 14 residues long. Germline V gene data show CDR1 as SGHAT and CDR2 as FQNNGV. The V and J ends lost 1 base and 4 bases respectively, with 11 bases between them. The CDR3 nucleotides are TGTGCCAGCAGCTTAGGGCCAACCGGGTACGAGCAGTACTTC. Protein product: CASSLGPTGYEQYF.

This sequence joins TRBV20-1 and TRBJ2-3; maybe TRBD2 (5 bases). The length of the CDR3 is 13 residues. CDR1 and CDR2 (germline): DFQATT, SNEGSKA (reference sequence). The V gene lost 5 bases and the J gene lost 4 bases, with 13 bases spanning the gap. In DNA, the CDR3 is TGCAGTGCTGATCTCGCGGGCCCAGATACGCAGTATTTT. Translating it yields CSADLAGPDTQYF.

This clonotype was counted a single time. The chain combines TRBV18 with TRBJ2-5; D gene unclear. From germline, CDR1 is KGHSH and CDR2 LQKENI. CDR3 length equals 13 residues. Trimming stripped 2 bases from V and 3 bases from J, with 7 bases between. CDR3 loop: CASSPGWEETQYF. The CDR3 nucleotides are TGTGCCAGCTCACCAGGGTGGGAAGAGACCCAGTACTTC.

This clonotype was seen many times. The germline gene is not matched at one end of the junction; a read error may be the cause. The chain links TRBV12-3 or TRBV12-4 to TRBJ2-2, with 8 nucleotides matching TRBD1. The CDR3 length is 12 residues. The CDR3 loop reads CASSSSSDRVDF. In nucleotides, the CDR3 is TGTGCCAGCAGCTCATCCTCGGACAGGGTAGATTTT.

This clonotype showed up many times. The V call is TRBV29-1, the J call TRBJ2-3, with 9 nucleotides matching TRBD1. Germline loops: CDR1 SQVTM, CDR2 ANQGSEA. This CDR3 contains 14 residues. V was pared by 1 base and J by 6 bases, with 5 bases of the junction left unmatched. CDR3 nucleotides: TGCAGCGTTGAAGGGGCCGGGACAGGGGATACGCAGTATTTT. It encodes CSVEGAGTGDTQYF.

This clonotype showed up many times. The CDR3 reads CATSDGPREQYF. The CDR3 region has the DNA TGTGCCACCAGTGATGGGCCAAGGGAGCAGTACTTC. The chain recombines TRBV24-1 with TRBJ2-7; D ambiguous. The V end lost 3 bases, the J end lost 7 bases, and 9 bases lay between the germline ends. The length of the CDR3 is 12 residues. Germline lookup yields CDR1 KGHDR and CDR2 SFDVKD.

In regard to this clonotype: A much larger clone differs by one base, so this may be a read error. CDR3: CASIKARTGHQPQHF. In nucleotides, the CDR3 is TGTGCCAGCATCAAAGCAAGGACAGGCCATCAGCCCCAGCATTTT. V gene TRBV21-1 combines with J gene TRBJ1-5; the table's D call, TRBD1, has no DNA check behind it. TRBV21-1 is annotated as a pseudogene. The CDR3 is 15 amino acids.

V is TRBV3-1 and J is TRBJ2-7, with 14 bases matching TRBD2. The junction had 2 bases not matched to a gene; V was cut back by 1 base and J by 3 bases. CDR1 and CDR2 from the germline V gene are LGHDT and YNNKEL (reference sequence). The CDR3 has 16 amino acids. In nucleotides, the CDR3 is TGTGCCAGCAGCCAAGCCGGGACTAGCGGGAGCTACGAGCAGTACTTC. Protein product: CASSQAGTSGSYEQYF.

The sample holds a few counts of this clonotype. V and J are TRBV27 and TRBJ2-3; the D gene could be TRBD1 or TRBD2 (5 bases each). The CDR3 totals 16 residues. CDR1 is MNHEY and CDR2 is SMNVEV in the germline V gene (reference sequence). V was pared by 10 bases and J by 5 bases, with 25 bases between. CDR3 nucleotides: TGTGCCACTCAACTCGGGACCCTAGTCGGTGGAGATACGCAGTATTTT. Amino acid sequence: CATQLGTLVGGDTQYF.

This chain uses TRBV28 with TRBJ2-1; 9 bases map to TRBD2. Germline CDR1 reads MDHEN; CDR2 reads SYDVKM. The CDR3 length is 16 residues. Unmatched junction bases numbered 10, after V lost 2 bases and J lost 8 bases. As DNA, the CDR3 is TGTGCCAGCAGTTTAGGGGGGCGGGAGGGCCGGGATGAGCAGTTCTTC. Translation gives CASSLGGREGRDEQFF. Filled out from reference TRBV28 and TRBJ2-1, the complete variable domain reads DVKVTQSSRYLVKRTGEKVFLECVQDMDHENMFWYRQDPGLGLRLIYFSYDVKMKEKGDIPEGYSVSREKKERFSLILESASTNQTSMYLCASSLGGREGRDEQFFGPGTRLTVL.